Sequencing of this T cell receptor (beta chain) was carried out in a study of T cells in Graves' hyperthyroidism and ophthalmopathy. General study findings and limits: Most clonotypes expanded in thyroid above 0.001 were likewise present in blood.

The germline V gene has CDR1 SGHTA and CDR2 FQGNSA. J gave up 5 bases and V 1 base, and 10 bases lay outside the gene matches. This CDR3 has 18 residues. Regions amplified from RNA transcripts were the TCR beta CDR3 regions. Initially, a first-round RT-PCR of the TCR CDR3 employed the HTBI primer set. TCRdb analysed the multiplex PCR reads with MiXCR anew, one entry per CDR3 protein. Here the sample spans approximately 690,000 distinct CDR3 sequences, roughly 15% being singletons. The diagnoses drew upon clinical symptoms, serum thyroxine and TRAb, thyroid ultrasound and orbital computed tomography. About this clonotype: Its antigen is currently unknown.

The receptor comes from a woman aged 45-59 years with Graves' ophthalmopathy. The sequenced sample was blood. The chain carries TRBV7-2 and TRBJ1-5, with TRBD1 identical over 11 bases. CDR3 sequence (DNA): TGTGCCAGCAGCTTAGGGACAGGGGGCACACCGTTCTATCAGCCCCAGCATTTT. Its protein is CASSLGTGGTPFYQPQHF.